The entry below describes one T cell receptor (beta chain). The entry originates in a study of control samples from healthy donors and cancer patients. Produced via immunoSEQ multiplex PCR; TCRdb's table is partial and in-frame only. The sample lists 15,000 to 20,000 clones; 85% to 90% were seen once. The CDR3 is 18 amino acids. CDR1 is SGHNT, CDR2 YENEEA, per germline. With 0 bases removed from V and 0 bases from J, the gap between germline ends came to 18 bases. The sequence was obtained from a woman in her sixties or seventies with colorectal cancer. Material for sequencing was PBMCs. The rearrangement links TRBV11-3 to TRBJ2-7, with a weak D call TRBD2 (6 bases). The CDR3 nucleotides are TGTGCCAGCAGCTTAGATTGGGAAACCTCTAGCGACTCCTACGAGCAGTACTTC. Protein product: CASSLDWETSSDSYEQYF.